Shown below are 21 T cell receptor beta chains from a single sample sequenced in a study of T-cell reconstitution after alpha-beta-depleted transplantation in children listed by TCRdb under 2016. The library was prepared using PCR. Sequencing took place on an Illumina HiSeq 2500. TCR library preparation used molecular barcoding, with unique molecular identifiers applied to normalize quantification of the TCRbeta repertoire. The public reads were reanalyzed by TCRdb: fastp trimming at Q25, MiXCR alignment, in-frame beta chains only. Merged by CDR3 protein, the rows form single entries marked with the most common genes and DNA. For this sample the table gives about 610,000 distinct CDR3 sequences, of which 10% to 13% were detected only once. The ten largest clones take up about 4.2% of the sample. The input for sequencing was PBMCs from the stem cell graft donor, taken from the stem cell graft. Receptors were obtained from a human donor who donated a stem cell graft to a child with acute myeloid leukemia.

V and J are TRBV5-1 and TRBJ2-5; 7 nucleotides align to TRBD2. Germline V CDR1 and CDR2: SGHRS, YFSETQ. The trim removed 0 bases at V and 5 bases at J, leaving 7 bases unmatched. The CDR3 totals 15 residues. CDR3 protein: CASSLDGAGMETQYF. In DNA form, the CDR3 reads TGCGCCAGCAGCTTGGACGGAGCGGGAATGGAGACCCAGTACTTC.

The J gene is TRBJ2-2, the V gene TRBV5-1; D is undetermined. V was shortened by 7 bases and J by 4 bases, with 20 bases between the two germline ends. Germline CDR1 and CDR2: SGHRS and YFSETQ. The CDR3 has 16 amino acids. The CDR3 sequence: CASHSSGGSSTGELFF. CDR3 nucleotide sequence: TGCGCCAGCCATTCCTCCGGCGGTTCTTCCACCGGGGAGCTGTTTTTT.

This clonotype was counted a few times. The V gene is TRBV3-1, the J gene TRBJ2-1; TRBD2 is a possible D gene (5 bases). The CDR3 runs 11 residues. Germline CDR1 reads LGHDT; CDR2 reads YNNKEL (reference sequence). V gave up 0 bases and J gave up 14 bases, with 8 bases separating them. CDR3 protein: CASSQEGEEFF. As DNA, the CDR3 is TGTGCCAGCAGCCAAGAGGGAGAGGAGTTCTTC.

This clonotype was counted ten times or more. The chain carries TRBV11-2 and TRBJ1-5, with 9 bases fitting TRBD1. Trimming took 1 base from V and 5 from J; bases not matched to a gene: 3. The germline CDR1 and CDR2 sequences are SGHAT and FQNNGV. CDR3 length equals 15 residues. This CDR3 reads CASSLATGGHQPQHF. CDR3 nucleotide sequence: TGTGCCAGCAGCTTAGCTACAGGGGGCCATCAGCCCCAGCATTTT.

This clonotype was seen at least ten times. This chain links TRBV28 with TRBJ2-3; TRBD2 matches at 16 bases. This CDR3 comprises 21 residues. J was trimmed by 0 bases and V by 1 base; bases with no gene match: 10. Per the germline V gene, CDR1 is MDHEN and CDR2 is SYDVKM. CDR3 sequence (DNA): TGTGCCAGCAGTTTATTCTCCGGGACTAGCGGGAGGGAGAGAAGCACAGATACGCAGTATTTT. Translated: CASSLFSGTSGRERSTDTQYF.

The rearrangement links TRBV6-5 to TRBJ1-1, with D perhaps TRBD1 (6 bases). Trimming left V 5 bases short and J 2 bases short, with 24 bases between. Germline V gene sequence: CDR1 MNHEY, CDR2 SVGAGI. The length of the CDR3 is 18 residues. The CDR3 sequence: CASSTQGHPFGSNTEAFF. DNA for the CDR3: TGTGCCAGCAGTACTCAGGGGCACCCCTTTGGAAGTAACACTGAAGCTTTCTTT.

The chain links TRBV7-9 to TRBJ2-1; D is perhaps TRBD2 (6 bases). Germline V gives CDR1 SEHNR, CDR2 FQNEAQ (reference sequence). The CDR3 has 16 amino acids. Trimming removed 1 base at V and 4 bases at J, with 14 bases between. The CDR3 nucleotides read TGTGCCAGCAGCTTAGTCGGCGGAGCGGGTTACAATGAGCAGTTCTTC. This translates into CASSLVGGAGYNEQFF.

The V call is TRBV25-1, the J call TRBJ2-5; 9 positions match TRBD1. The CDR3 extends over 15 amino acids. The trim removed 2 bases at V and 5 bases at J, leaving 6 bases unmatched. Germline loops: CDR1 MGHDK, CDR2 SYGVNS. For the CDR3, the DNA is TGTGCCAGCAGTGAACGACAGGGGGTGAGGGAGACCCAGTACTTC. It encodes CASSERQGVRETQYF.

The table lists this clonotype with a few counts. The rearrangement uses TRBV20-1 and TRBJ2-5, with D maybe TRBD2 (6 bases). The CDR3 has 13 amino acids. V was cut by 3 bases and J by 5 bases, with 13 bases left in between. CDR1 and CDR2 (germline): DFQATT, SNEGSKA (reference sequence). The CDR3 DNA follows: TGCAGTGCTAGTAAAACGGGGGTGGAGACCCAGTACTTC. This codes for CSASKTGVETQYF.

The chain links TRBV6-1 to TRBJ2-1; no clear D. Germline CDR1 reads MNHNS; CDR2 reads SASEGT. The CDR3 consists of 14 residues. V gave up 4 bases and J gave up 6 bases, with 13 bases separating them. In nucleotides, the CDR3 is TGTGCCAGCAGTGGCTCTATGGATGTCAATGAGCAGTTCTTC. It translates to CASSGSMDVNEQFF.

This clonotype was seen a handful of times. This chain connects TRBV9 to TRBJ2-5; TRBD2 matches at 14 bases. The V gene's germline CDR1 is SGDLS and CDR2 YYNGEE. The CDR3 covers 17 residues. Unmatched junction bases numbered 7, after V lost 4 bases and J lost 2 bases. CDR3 DNA sequence: TGTGCCAGCAGCCCTGGGACTAGCGGGAGCTTACAAGAGACCCAGTACTTC. Its translation is CASSPGTSGSLQETQYF.

The rearrangement uses TRBV9 and TRBJ1-2; 8 bases match TRBD1. The CDR3 spans 15 residues. Germline V gene lookup returns CDR1 SGDLS and CDR2 YYNGEE. Trimming at V came to 3 bases and at J to 4 bases, leaving 8 bases not matched to a gene. The CDR3 region is CASSAQGAASYGYTF. The CDR3 bases are TGTGCCAGCAGCGCTCAGGGGGCTGCTAGCTATGGCTACACCTTC.

The chain joins TRBV5-1 to TRBJ2-7; perhaps TRBD1 as D (6 bases). The germline V gene encodes CDR1 SGHRS and CDR2 YFSETQ. The length of the CDR3 is 13 residues. Trimming removed 4 bases from V and 3 bases from J, with 11 bases in between. In DNA, the CDR3 is TGCGCCAGCAGCCTTTGGACAGACTACGAGCAGTACTTC. This translates into CASSLWTDYEQYF. Filled out from reference TRBV5-1 and TRBJ2-7, the complete variable domain reads KAGVTQTPRYLIKTRGQQVTLSCSPISGHRSVSWYQQTPGQGLQFLFEYFSETQRNKGNFPGRFSGRQFSNSRSEMNVSTLELGDSALYLCASSLWTDYEQYFGPGTRLTVT.

The chain joins TRBV29-1 to TRBJ2-3; 7 positions agree with TRBD2. Unmatched junction bases numbered 11, after V lost 1 base and J lost 4 bases. Germline V lookup: CDR1 SQVTM, CDR2 ANQGSEA. The CDR3 is 16 residues long. This chain's CDR3 is CSVEASGREYSDTQYF. DNA of the CDR3: TGCAGCGTTGAAGCCAGTGGGCGGGAGTATTCAGATACGCAGTATTTT.

The CDR3 nucleotides are TGTGCCAGCAGCTTCCCCCTAGCGGGAGACACAGATACGCAGTATTTT. Amino acids: CASSFPLAGDTDTQYF. The chain joins TRBV7-2 to TRBJ2-3; 10 nucleotides match TRBD2. From germline, CDR1 is SGHTA and CDR2 FQGNSA. The CDR3 has 16 amino acids. V lost 3 bases to trimming and J lost 2 bases; unmatched junction nucleotides: 5. Full variable domain (outside the CDR3, taken from reference TRBV7-2 and TRBJ2-3): GAGVSQSPSNKVTEKGKDVELRCDPISGHTALYWYRQSLGQGLEFLIYFQGNSAPDKSGLPSDRFSAERTGGSVSTLTIQRTQQEDSAVYLCASSFPLAGDTDTQYFGPGTRLTVL.

This clonotype was counted a few times. The rearrangement uses TRBV15 and TRBJ2-6; D is perhaps TRBD2 (6 bases). V dropped 1 base and J dropped 4 bases, with 11 bases sitting between them. Germline CDR1 and CDR2: LNHNV and YYDKDF (reference sequence). CDR3 length equals 16 residues. Here the CDR3 DNA reads TGTGCCACCAGCAGAGTAGGGGCGGGAGGGGCCAACGTCCTGACTTTC. Translated: CATSRVGAGGANVLTF.

This clonotype has more than one count but fewer than ten. The chain has TRBV20-1 and TRBJ2-3, with 9 positions matching TRBD2. V lost 5 bases and J lost 3; bases outside the gene matches: 9. The CDR3 spans 15 residues. Germline V lookup: CDR1 DFQATT, CDR2 SNEGSKA (reference sequence). CDR3 DNA sequence: TGCAGTGCTCCCTCTAGGCGGGAGGGGACAGATACGCAGTATTTT. Residues: CSAPSRREGTDTQYF.

This clonotype has a count of ten or more. The V gene is TRBV14, the J gene TRBJ2-7, with 10 bases aligning to TRBD1. The V and J ends lost 3 bases and 3 bases, in that order; junction bases with no gene match: 5. Germline lookup yields CDR1 SGHDN and CDR2 FVKESK. The CDR3 length is 15 residues. CDR3 residues: CASSQTGTGVYEQYF. The CDR3, as DNA: TGTGCCAGCAGCCAGACCGGGACAGGGGTCTACGAGCAGTACTTC.

In this sample, this clonotype turned up a few times. The V and J genes are TRBV7-2 and TRBJ2-1, with 8 positions matching TRBD2. From germline, CDR1 is SGHTA and CDR2 FQGNSA. The length of the CDR3 is 15 residues. The V and J ends lost 1 base and 5 bases, in that order; junction bases with no gene match: 4. CDR3 protein: CASSLVWRGDNEQFF. The DNA of the CDR3 is TGTGCCAGCAGCTTAGTGTGGCGGGGGGACAATGAGCAGTTCTTC.

This clonotype was detected ten times or more. The chain uses TRBV5-6 and TRBJ1-1; 8 bases fit TRBD1. Per germline, CDR1 SGHDT and CDR2 YYEEEE. The V and J ends lost 0 bases and 8 bases, in that order; junction bases with no gene match: 6. The CDR3 loop spans 14 amino acids. The CDR3: CASSLVAGGLEAFF. Here the CDR3 DNA reads TGTGCCAGCAGCTTGGTTGCAGGGGGCTTGGAAGCTTTCTTT.

CDR3: CASSPGTSYPYEQYF. The CDR3 DNA sequence: TGTGCCAGCAGCCCCGGGACATCGTACCCCTACGAGCAGTACTTC. The chain links TRBV6-2 or TRBV6-3 to TRBJ2-7; D might be TRBD1 (6 bases). This CDR3 has 15 residues. V was trimmed by 6 bases and J by 2 bases, leaving 17 bases between them. Germline CDR1 and CDR2: MNHEY and SVGEGT.